This entry is about one T cell receptor beta chain. Germline lookup yields CDR1 SGHAT and CDR2 FQNNGV. V shed 5 bases and J shed 6 bases, with 13 bases lying between them. The CDR3 contains 14 residues. The method was immunoSEQ multiplex PCR; TCRdb's version includes in-frame clones alone and lacks a portion of them. The sample contains 5,500 to 7,500 clones, 80% to 90% of which appear only once. This sample was included in a study of blood T cell repertoires in COVID-19. Across the study: T cells, B-cell-depleted T cells, or PBMCs provided the cDNA or gDNA that served as material.

The specimen sequenced was peripheral blood. The chain combines TRBV11-2 with TRBJ2-2; D is perhaps TRBD1 (6 bases). This receptor was obtained from a human donor in a cohort sampled during active COVID-19. The donor label of this sample is uncertain. In nucleotides, the CDR3 is TGTGCCAGCAGCACGAACAGGGTCGCCGGGGAGCTGTTTTTT. Its protein product is CASSTNRVAGELFF.